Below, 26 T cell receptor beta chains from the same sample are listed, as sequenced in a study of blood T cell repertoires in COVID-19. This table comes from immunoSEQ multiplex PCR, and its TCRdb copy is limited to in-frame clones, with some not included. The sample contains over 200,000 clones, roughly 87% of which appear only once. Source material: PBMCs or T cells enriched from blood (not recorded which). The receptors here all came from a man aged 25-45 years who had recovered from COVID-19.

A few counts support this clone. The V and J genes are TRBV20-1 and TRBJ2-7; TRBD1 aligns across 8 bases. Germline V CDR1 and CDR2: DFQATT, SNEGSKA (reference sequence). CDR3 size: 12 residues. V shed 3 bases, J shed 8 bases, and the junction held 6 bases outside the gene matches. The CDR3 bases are TGCAGTGCTAGTCCTGCAGGGGGCAAGCAGTACTTC. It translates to CSASPAGGKQYF.

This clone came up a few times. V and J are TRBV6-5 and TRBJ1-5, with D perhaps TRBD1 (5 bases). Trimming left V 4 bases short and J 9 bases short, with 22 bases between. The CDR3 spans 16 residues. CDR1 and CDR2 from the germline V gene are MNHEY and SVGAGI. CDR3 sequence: CASSSYFGTGEGPQHF. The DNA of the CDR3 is TGTGCCAGCAGTTCTTATTTCGGGACGGGGGAAGGGCCCCAGCATTTT.

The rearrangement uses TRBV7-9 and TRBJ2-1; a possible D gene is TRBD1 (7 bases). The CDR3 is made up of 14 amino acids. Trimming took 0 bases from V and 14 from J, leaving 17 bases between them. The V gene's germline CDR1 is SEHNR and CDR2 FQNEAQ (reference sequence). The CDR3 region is CASSLALEGAFEFF. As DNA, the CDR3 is TGTGCCAGCAGCTTAGCGTTGGAGGGGGCATTTGAGTTCTTC. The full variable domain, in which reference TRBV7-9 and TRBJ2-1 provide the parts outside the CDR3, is DTGVSQNPRHKITKRGQNVTFRCDPISEHNRLYWYRQTLGQGPEFLTYFQNEAQLEKSRLLSDRFSAERPKGSFSTLEIQRTEQGDSAMYLCASSLALEGAFEFFGPGTRLTVL.

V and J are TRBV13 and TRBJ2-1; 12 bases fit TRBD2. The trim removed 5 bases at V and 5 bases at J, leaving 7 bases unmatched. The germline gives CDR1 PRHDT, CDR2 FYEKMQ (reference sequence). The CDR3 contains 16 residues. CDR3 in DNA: TGTGCCAGCAGCGAATCTGGACTAGCGGGGCACAATGAGCAGTTCTTC. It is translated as CASSESGLAGHNEQFF.

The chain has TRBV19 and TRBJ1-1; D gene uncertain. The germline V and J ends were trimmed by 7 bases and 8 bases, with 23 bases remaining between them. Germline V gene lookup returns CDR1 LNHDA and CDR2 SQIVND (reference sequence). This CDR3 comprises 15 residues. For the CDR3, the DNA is TGTGCCAGTATCCCAGTGGGGAGAGGCAGTGTAGAAGCTTTCTTT. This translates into CASIPVGRGSVEAFF.

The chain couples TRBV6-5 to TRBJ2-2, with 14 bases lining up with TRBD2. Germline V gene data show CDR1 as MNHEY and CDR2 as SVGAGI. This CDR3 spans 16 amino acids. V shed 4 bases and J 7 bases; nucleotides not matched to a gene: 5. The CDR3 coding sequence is TGTGCCAGCAGTTGGGGACTAGCGGGAGTGCACGGGGAGCTGTTTTTT. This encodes CASSWGLAGVHGELFF.

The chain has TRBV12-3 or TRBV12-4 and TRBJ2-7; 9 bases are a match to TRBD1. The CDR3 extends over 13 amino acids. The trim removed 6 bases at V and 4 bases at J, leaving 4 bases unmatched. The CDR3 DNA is TGTGCCAGCAGCCGGGACAGGGTTTACGAGCAGTACTTC. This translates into CASSRDRVYEQYF.

CDR3 sequence: CASSSPPGTSLAGELFF. Here the CDR3 DNA reads TGTGCCAGCAGCTCTCCCCCCGGGACTAGTCTGGCCGGGGAGCTGTTTTTT. This chain joins TRBV28 and TRBJ2-2; 8 bases line up with TRBD2. Germline trimming cut 6 bases from V and 6 bases from J; bases unmatched to any gene: 15. The CDR3 totals 17 residues. Germline V gene lookup returns CDR1 MDHEN and CDR2 SYDVKM.

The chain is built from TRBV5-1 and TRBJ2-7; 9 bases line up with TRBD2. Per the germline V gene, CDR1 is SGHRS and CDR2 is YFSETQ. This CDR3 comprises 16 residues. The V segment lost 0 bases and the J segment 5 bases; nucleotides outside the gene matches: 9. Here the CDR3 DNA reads TGCGCCAGCAGCTTGGACAGTAGCGGGAGCTTTCACGAGCAGTACTTC. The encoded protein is CASSLDSSGSFHEQYF.

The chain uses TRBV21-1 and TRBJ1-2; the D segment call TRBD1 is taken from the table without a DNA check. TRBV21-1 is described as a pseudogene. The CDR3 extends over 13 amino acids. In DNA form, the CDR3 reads TGTGCCAGCAGAAAGGACATATGTTATGGCTACACCTTC. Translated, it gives CASRKDICYGYTF.

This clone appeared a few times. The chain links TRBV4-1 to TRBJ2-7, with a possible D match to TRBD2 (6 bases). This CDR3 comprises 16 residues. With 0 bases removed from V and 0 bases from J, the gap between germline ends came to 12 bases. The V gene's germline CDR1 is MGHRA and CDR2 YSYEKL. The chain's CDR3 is CASSQELREPSYEQYF. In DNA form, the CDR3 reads TGCGCCAGCAGCCAAGAGTTGCGGGAACCCTCCTACGAGCAGTACTTC.

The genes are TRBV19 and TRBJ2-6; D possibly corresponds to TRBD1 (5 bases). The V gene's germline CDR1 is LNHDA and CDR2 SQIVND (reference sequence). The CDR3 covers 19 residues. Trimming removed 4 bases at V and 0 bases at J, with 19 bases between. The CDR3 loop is CASSTHLTGTLSGANVLTF. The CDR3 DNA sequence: TGTGCCAGTAGTACCCACCTTACAGGAACCCTCTCTGGGGCCAACGTCCTGACTTTC.

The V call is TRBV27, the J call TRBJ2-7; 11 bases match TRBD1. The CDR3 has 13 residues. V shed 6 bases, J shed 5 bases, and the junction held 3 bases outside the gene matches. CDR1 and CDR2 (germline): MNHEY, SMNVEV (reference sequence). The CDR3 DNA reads TGTGCCAGCAGCTCGGGACAGGGGGACGAGCAGTACTTC. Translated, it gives CASSSGQGDEQYF.

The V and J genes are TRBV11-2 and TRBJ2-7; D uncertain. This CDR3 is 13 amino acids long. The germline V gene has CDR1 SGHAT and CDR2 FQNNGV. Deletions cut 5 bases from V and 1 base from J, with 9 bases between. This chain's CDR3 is CASSLRSSYEQYF. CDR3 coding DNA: TGTGCCAGCAGCCTCCGGAGTTCCTACGAGCAGTACTTC.

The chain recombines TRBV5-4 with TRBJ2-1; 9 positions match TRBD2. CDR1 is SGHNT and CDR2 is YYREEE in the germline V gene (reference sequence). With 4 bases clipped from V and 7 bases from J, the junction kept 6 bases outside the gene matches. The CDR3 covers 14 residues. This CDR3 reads CASSGGGALNEQFF. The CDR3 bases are TGTGCCAGCAGCGGCGGGGGGGCTTTAAATGAGCAGTTCTTC.

The CDR3 sequence: CASSLVPRGGEKLFF. CDR3 bases: TGTGCCAGCAGCTTAGTGCCCAGGGGCGGTGAAAAACTGTTTTTT. The J gene is TRBJ1-4, the V gene TRBV7-9; D may be TRBD1 (6 bases). Trimming cost V 1 base and J 7 bases, with 13 bases left between them. The CDR3 loop spans 15 amino acids. Germline V CDR1 and CDR2: SEHNR, FQNEAQ (reference sequence).

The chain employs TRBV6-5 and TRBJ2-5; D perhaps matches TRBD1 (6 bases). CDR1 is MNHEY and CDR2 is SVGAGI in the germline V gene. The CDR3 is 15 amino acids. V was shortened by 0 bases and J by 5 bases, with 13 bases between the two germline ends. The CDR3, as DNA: TGTGCCAGCAGTTACTCCCCACAGGGTTTGGAGACCCAGTACTTC. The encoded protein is CASSYSPQGLETQYF.

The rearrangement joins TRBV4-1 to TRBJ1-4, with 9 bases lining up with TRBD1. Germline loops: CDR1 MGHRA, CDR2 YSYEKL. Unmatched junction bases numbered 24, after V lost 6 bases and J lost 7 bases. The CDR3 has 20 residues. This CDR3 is CASRIRDREFKGLPREKLFF. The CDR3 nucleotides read TGCGCCAGCAGAATCCGGGACAGGGAGTTTAAAGGGCTACCTCGTGAAAAACTGTTTTTT.

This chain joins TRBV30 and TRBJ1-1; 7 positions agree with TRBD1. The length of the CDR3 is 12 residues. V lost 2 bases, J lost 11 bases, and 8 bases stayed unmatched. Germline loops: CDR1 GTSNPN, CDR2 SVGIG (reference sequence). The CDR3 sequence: CAWSPQGEKAFF. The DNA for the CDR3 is TGTGCCTGGAGTCCGCAGGGGGAGAAGGCTTTCTTT.

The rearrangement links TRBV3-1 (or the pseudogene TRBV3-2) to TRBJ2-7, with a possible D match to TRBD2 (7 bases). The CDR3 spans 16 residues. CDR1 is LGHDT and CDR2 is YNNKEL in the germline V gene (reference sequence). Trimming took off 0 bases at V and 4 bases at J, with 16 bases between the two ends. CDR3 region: CASSQERGEGRYEQYF. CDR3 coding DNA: TGTGCCAGCAGCCAAGAAAGGGGGGAGGGCAGGTACGAGCAGTACTTC.

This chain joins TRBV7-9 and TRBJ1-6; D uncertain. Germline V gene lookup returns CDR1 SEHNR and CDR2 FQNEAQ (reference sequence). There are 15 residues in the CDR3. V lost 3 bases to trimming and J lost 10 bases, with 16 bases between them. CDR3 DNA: TGTGCCAGCAGCTTTCATACAACCGTCAGGTCACCCCTCCACTTT. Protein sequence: CASSFHTTVRSPLHF.

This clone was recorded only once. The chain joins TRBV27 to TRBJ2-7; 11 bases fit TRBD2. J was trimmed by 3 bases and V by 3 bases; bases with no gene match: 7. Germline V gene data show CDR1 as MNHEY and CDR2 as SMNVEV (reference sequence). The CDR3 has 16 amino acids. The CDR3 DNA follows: TGTGCCAGCAGTTTCTTCGAACTAGCGGGAGACTACGAGCAGTACTTC. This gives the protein CASSFFELAGDYEQYF.

For the CDR3, the DNA is TGCGCCAGCAGACGGACTAGCGGGGGAAACAATGAGCAGTTCTTC. Its protein is CASRRTSGGNNEQFF. This chain links TRBV4-1 with TRBJ2-1, with TRBD2 matching 13 bases. J lost 5 bases, V lost 6 bases, and 4 bases had no gene match. The germline V gene encodes CDR1 MGHRA and CDR2 YSYEKL. CDR3 length equals 15 residues.

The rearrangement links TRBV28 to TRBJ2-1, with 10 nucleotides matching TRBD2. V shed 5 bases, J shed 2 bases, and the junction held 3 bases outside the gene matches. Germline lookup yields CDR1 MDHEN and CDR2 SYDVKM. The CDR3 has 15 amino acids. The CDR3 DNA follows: TGTGCCAGCAGTCTCGGACTAGCGGCCTACAATGAGCAGTTCTTC. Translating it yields CASSLGLAAYNEQFF.

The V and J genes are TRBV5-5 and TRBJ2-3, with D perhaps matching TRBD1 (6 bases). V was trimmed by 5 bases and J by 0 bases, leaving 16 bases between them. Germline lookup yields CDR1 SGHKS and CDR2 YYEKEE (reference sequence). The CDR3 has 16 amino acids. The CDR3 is CASRAGARGSTDTQYF. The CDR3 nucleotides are TGTGCCAGCAGGGCCGGGGCCAGGGGCAGCACAGATACGCAGTATTTT.

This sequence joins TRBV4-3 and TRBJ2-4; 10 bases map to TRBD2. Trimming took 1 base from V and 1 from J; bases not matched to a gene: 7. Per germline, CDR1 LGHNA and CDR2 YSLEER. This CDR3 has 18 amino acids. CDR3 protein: CASSQVSGGLEAKNIQYF. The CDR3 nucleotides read TGCGCCAGCAGCCAAGTTAGCGGGGGGCTGGAGGCCAAAAACATTCAGTACTTC.